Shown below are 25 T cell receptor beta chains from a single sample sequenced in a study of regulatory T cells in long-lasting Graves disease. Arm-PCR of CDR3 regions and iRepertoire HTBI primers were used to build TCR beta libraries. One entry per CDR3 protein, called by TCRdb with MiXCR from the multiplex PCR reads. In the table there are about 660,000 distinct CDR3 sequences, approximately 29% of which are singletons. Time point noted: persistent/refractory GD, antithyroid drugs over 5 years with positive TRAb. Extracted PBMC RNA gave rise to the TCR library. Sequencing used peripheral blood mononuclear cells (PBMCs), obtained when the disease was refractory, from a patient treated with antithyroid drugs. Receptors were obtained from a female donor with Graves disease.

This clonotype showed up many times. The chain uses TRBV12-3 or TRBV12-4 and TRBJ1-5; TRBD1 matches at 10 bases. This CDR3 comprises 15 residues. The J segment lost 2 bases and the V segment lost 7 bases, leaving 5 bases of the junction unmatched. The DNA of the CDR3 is TGTGCCAGCAATGACAGGGGGCCTGGCAATCAGCCCCAGCATTTT. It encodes CASNDRGPGNQPQHF.

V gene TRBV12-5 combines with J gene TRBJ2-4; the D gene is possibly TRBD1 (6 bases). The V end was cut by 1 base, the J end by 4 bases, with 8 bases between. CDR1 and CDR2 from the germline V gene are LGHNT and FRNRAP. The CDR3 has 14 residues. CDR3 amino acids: CASGLGQVKNIQYF. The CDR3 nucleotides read TGTGCTAGTGGTTTGGGACAGGTTAAAAACATTCAGTACTTC.

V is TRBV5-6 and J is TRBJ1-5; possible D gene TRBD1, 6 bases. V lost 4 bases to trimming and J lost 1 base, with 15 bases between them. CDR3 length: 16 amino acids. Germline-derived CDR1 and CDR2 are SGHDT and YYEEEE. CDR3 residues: CASSRRRGESNQPQHF. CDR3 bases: TGTGCCAGCAGCAGAAGGAGGGGGGAAAGCAATCAGCCCCAGCATTTT.

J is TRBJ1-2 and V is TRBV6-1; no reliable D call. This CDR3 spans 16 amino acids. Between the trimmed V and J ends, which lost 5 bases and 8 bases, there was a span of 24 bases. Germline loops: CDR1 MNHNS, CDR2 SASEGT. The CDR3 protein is CASSQSRGRAMEGYTF. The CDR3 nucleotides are TGTGCCAGCAGTCAGTCCCGAGGGAGAGCTATGGAAGGCTACACCTTC.

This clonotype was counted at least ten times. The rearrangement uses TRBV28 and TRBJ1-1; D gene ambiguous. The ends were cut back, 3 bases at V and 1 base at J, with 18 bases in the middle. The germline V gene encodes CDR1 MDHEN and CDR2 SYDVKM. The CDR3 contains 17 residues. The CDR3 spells CASSFIPPGRTNTEAFF. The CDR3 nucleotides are TGTGCCAGCAGTTTTATCCCCCCAGGACGGACGAACACTGAAGCTTTCTTT.

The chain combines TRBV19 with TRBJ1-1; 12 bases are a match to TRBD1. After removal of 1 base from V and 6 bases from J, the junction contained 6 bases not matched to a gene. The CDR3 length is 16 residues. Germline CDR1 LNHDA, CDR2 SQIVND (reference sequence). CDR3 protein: CASSIVGTGGLAEAFF. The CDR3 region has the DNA TGTGCCAGTAGTATAGTAGGGACAGGGGGCCTCGCTGAAGCTTTCTTT. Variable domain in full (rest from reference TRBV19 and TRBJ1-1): DGGITQSPKYLFRKEGQNVTLSCEQNLNHDAMYWYRQDPGQGLRLIYYSQIVNDFQKGDIAEGYSVSREKKESFPLTVTSAQKNPTAFYLCASSIVGTGGLAEAFFGQGTRLTVV.

Written as DNA, the CDR3 is TGTGCCAGCAGCTGGGACAGCCGACCTAATGAAAAACTGTTTTTT. Protein product: CASSWDSRPNEKLFF. The V and J genes are TRBV5-6 and TRBJ1-4, with 7 bases matching TRBD1. V shed 3 bases and J 3 bases; nucleotides not matched to a gene: 5. Germline V gene data show CDR1 as SGHDT and CDR2 as YYEEEE. The CDR3 runs to 15 residues.

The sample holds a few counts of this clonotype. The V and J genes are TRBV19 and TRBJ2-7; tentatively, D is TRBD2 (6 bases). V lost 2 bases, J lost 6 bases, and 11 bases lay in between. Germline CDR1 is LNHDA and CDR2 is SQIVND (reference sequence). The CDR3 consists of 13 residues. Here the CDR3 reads CASSINGRGEQYF. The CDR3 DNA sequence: TGTGCCAGTAGTATAAACGGGAGAGGCGAGCAGTACTTC.

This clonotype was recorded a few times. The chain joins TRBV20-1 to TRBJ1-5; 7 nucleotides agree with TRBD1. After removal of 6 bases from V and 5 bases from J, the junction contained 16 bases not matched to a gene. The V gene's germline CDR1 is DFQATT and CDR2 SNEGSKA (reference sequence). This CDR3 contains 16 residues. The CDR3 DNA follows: TGCAGTGCCGAAGAGACAGGGAGTACTAGGGATCAGCCCCAGCATTTT. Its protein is CSAEETGSTRDQPQHF.

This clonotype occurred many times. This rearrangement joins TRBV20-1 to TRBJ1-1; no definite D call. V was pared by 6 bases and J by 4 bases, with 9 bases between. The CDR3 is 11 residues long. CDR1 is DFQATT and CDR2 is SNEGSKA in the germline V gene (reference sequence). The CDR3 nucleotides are TGCAGTGCCGAAGGGAGCACTGAAGCTTTCTTT. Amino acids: CSAEGSTEAFF.

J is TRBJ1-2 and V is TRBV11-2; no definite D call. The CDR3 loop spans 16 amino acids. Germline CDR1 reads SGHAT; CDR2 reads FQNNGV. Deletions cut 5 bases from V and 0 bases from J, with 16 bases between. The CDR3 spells CASSPQDRRTNYGYTF. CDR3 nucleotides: TGTGCCAGCAGCCCCCAAGATCGGCGGACTAACTATGGCTACACCTTC.

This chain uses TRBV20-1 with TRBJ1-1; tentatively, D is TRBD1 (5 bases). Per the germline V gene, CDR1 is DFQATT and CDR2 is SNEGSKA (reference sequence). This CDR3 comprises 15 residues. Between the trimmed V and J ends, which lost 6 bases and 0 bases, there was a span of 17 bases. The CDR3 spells CSAHLGIGVNTEAFF. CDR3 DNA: TGCAGTGCCCATCTCGGGATAGGGGTGAACACTGAAGCTTTCTTT.

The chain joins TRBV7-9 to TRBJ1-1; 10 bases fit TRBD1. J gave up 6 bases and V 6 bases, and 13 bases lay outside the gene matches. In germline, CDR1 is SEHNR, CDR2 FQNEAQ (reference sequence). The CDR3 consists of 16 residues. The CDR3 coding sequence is TGTGCCAGCAGAACAGTGCTGCGGGACAGGGGCCCTGAAGCTTTCTTT. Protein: CASRTVLRDRGPEAFF. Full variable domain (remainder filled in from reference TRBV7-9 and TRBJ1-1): DTGVSQNPRHKITKRGQNVTFRCDPISEHNRLYWYRQTLGQGPEFLTYFQNEAQLEKSRLLSDRFSAERPKGSFSTLEIQRTEQGDSAMYLCASRTVLRDRGPEAFFGQGTRLTVV.

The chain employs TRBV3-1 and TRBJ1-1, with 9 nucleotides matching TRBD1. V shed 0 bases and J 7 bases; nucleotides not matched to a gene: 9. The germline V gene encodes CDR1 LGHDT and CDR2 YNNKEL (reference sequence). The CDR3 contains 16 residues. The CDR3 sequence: CASSQDLAGQGDEAFF. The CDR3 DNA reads TGTGCCAGCAGCCAAGATCTTGCGGGACAGGGCGATGAAGCTTTCTTT.

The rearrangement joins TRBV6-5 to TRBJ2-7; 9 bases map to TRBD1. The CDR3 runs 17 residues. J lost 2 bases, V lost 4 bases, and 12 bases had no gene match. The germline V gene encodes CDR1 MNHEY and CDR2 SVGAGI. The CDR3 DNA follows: TGTGCCAGCAGTTCCATTCCTAGGACAGGGGCGACCTACGAGCAGTACTTC. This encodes CASSSIPRTGATYEQYF.

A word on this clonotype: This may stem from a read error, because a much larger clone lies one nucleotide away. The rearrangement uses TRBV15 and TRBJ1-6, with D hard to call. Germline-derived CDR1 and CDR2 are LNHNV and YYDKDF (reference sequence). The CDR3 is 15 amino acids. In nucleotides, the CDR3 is TGTGCCGCCAGCAGAAGTCCAGGAGGAGAATCACCCCTCCACTTT. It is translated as CAASRSPGGESPLHF.

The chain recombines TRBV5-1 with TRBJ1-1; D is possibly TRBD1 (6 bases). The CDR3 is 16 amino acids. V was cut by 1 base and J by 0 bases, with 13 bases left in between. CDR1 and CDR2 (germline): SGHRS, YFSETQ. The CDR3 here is CASSLTAGQLNTEAFF. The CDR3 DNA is TGCGCCAGCAGCTTGACGGCCGGACAGCTGAACACTGAAGCTTTCTTT.

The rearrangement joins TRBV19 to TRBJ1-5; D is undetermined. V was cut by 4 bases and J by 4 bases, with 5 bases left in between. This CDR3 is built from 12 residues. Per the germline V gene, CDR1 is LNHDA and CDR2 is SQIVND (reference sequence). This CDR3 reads CASSTLNQPQHF. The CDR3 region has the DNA TGTGCCAGTAGTACGCTGAATCAGCCCCAGCATTTT. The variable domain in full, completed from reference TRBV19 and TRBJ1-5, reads DGGITQSPKYLFRKEGQNVTLSCEQNLNHDAMYWYRQDPGQGLRLIYYSQIVNDFQKGDIAEGYSVSREKKESFPLTVTSAQKNPTAFYLCASSTLNQPQHFGDGTRLSIL.

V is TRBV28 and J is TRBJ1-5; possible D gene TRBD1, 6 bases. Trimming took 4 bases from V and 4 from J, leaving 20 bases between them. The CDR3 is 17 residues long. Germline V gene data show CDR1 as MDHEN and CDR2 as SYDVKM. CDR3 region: CASSSSIQGQLNQPQHF. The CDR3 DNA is TGTGCCAGCAGTTCCTCAATTCAAGGACAGCTAAATCAGCCCCAGCATTTT.

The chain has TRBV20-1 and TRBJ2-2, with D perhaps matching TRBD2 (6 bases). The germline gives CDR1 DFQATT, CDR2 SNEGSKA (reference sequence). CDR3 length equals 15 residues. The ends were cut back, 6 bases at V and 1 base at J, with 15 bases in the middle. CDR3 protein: CSARGGLLNTGELFF. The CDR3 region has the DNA TGCAGTGCCCGTGGGGGACTGCTGAACACCGGGGAGCTGTTTTTT.

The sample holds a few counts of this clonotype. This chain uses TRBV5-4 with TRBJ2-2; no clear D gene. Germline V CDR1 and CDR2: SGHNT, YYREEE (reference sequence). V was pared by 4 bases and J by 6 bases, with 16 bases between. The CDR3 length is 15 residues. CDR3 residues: CASSLASADAGELFF. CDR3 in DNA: TGTGCCAGCAGCCTTGCCAGCGCCGACGCCGGGGAGCTGTTTTTT.

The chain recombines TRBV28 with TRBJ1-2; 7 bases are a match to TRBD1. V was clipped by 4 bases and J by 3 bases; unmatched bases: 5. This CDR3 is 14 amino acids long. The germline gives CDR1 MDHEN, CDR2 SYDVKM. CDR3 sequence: CASSSDRVDYGYTF. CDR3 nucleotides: TGTGCCAGCAGTTCCGACAGGGTGGACTATGGCTACACCTTC.

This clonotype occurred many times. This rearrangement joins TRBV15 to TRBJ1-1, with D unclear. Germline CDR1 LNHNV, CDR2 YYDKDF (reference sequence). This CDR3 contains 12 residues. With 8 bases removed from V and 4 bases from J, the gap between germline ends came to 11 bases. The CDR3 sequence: CATSAGSTEAFF. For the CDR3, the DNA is TGTGCCACCTCGGCGGGGAGCACTGAAGCTTTCTTT.

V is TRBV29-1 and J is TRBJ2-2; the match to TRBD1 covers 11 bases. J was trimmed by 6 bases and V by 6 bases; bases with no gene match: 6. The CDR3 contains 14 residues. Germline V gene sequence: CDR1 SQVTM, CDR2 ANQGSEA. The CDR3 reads CSVRTGGDAGELFF. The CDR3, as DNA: TGCAGCGTGCGGACAGGGGGCGACGCCGGGGAGCTGTTTTTT.

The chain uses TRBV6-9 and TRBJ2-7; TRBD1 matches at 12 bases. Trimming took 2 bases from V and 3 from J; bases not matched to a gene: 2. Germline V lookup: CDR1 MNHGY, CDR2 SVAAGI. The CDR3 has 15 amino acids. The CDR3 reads CASSYGTGGIYEQYF. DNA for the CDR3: TGTGCCAGCAGTTATGGGACAGGGGGCATCTACGAGCAGTACTTC.